This T cell receptor (beta chain) is drawn from a study of cytomegalovirus exposure and HLA in healthy donors. Overall study context: The same platform was used for the 130 or so validation repertoires as for the roughly 700 first-cohort repertoires, as reported in a later analysis. The study's findings and limits: Cytomegalovirus association was assigned to about 150 TCR beta chains.

The donors were members of the validation cohort comprising over 90 subjects, separate from the roughly 670-subject first cohort. The data were produced by immunoSEQ multiplex PCR, yet TCRdb's version contains in-frame clones alone and is incomplete. The sample lists hundreds of thousands of clones; over 75% were seen once. A note on this clone: Its antigen is not known.

Trimming shortened V by 7 bases and J by 3 bases, and 16 bases separated the two germline ends. The CDR3 has 14 amino acids. Per the germline V gene, CDR1 is SNHLY and CDR2 is FYNNEI. Source material: PBMCs. The chain joins TRBV2 to TRBJ2-7; weak D call: TRBD2 (7 bases). This clonotype was obtained from a woman aged 18-29 years in good health and CMV-seronegative. The CDR3 coding sequence is TGTGCCAGCAACGAGGGGGGGGCCAACTACGAGCAGTACTTC. It yields the protein CASNEGGANYEQYF.